Sequencing of this T cell receptor (beta chain) was carried out in a study of T cells in localized non-small cell lung cancer. Study-level findings and limits: Increased T cell density in blood showed an association with longer overall survival. One tumor region alone was sequenced, and heterogeneity therefore remains possible. Clonality peaked in uninvolved adjacent lung rather than tumor. Appearing in adjacent lung were a median about 60 of the top 100 tumor clones.

As to this clone: Its specificity is unknown.

Assay: immunoSEQ multiplex PCR; the TCRdb copy retains only in-frame clones and omits some. The sample contains 70,000 to 85,000 clones, roughly 80% of which appear only once. This clonotype was sampled from an older female donor with stage I lung adenocarcinoma. The source was peripheral blood, collected before any cancer treatment.

CDR3 protein: CASSLGGGPGNTIYF. DNA of the CDR3: TGTGCCAGTAGCCTCGGGGGGGGACCTGGAAACACCATATATTTT. The chain couples TRBV19 to TRBJ1-3, with D perhaps TRBD1 (5 bases). The germline V gene encodes CDR1 LNHDA and CDR2 SQIVND (reference sequence). Trimming shortened V by 6 bases and J by 2 bases, and 14 bases separated the two germline ends. This CDR3 is 15 amino acids long.